A selection of T cell receptor beta chains follows, all from one sample in a study of response to subunit inactivated influenza vaccine. TCRdb re-derived calls from the RT-PCR reads in MiXCR, one entry per CDR3 protein. The sample consists of 170,000 or so distinct CDR3 sequences, roughly a tenth of them appearing once. The starting material was CD8+ T cells sorted from PBMCs, obtained roughly 24 months after vaccination. Receptors were obtained from a man aged 50 to 69 who received an inactivated influenza vaccine. Each CDR3 is given with its conserved first and last residue. The order of the fields is J gene, clone size, V gene, CDR3 protein. The size field is filled for only some rows; it gives once, few, many or a size class.

J: TRBJ2-3
size: NA
V: TRBV20-1
CDR3: CSAPSPHRGNSTDTQYF

J: TRBJ1-3
size: NA
V: TRBV11-2
CDR3: CASSFEYSQTLSGNTIYF

J: TRBJ2-2
size: few
V: TRBV6-2/TRBV6-3
CDR3: CASKAPGVGELFF

J: TRBJ1-1
size: few
V: TRBV6-6
CDR3: CASSPRGPVGAFF

J: TRBJ2-7
size: NA
V: TRBV6-5
CDR3: CASSNTGTPYEQYF

J: TRBJ2-5
size: many
V: TRBV7-9
CDR3: CASSSGLAGGSETQYF

J: TRBJ2-2
size: few
V: TRBV5-6
CDR3: CASSLANSGTGELFF

J: TRBJ2-1
size: few
V: TRBV20-1
CDR3: CSARRSHNEQFF

J: TRBJ1-5
size: NA
V: TRBV12-3/TRBV12-4
CDR3: CASSFSGAGQPQHF

J: TRBJ2-5
size: few
V: TRBV2
CDR3: CASSGEFRRTQYF

J: TRBJ2-1
size: NA
V: TRBV4-2
CDR3: CASSLDEYEQFF

J: TRBJ2-1
size: few
V: TRBV25-1
CDR3: CASSEKGYNEQFF

J: TRBJ2-7
size: NA
V: TRBV5-1
CDR3: CASSWSGGLLYEQYF

J: TRBJ2-7
size: few
V: TRBV10-3
CDR3: CAISERREGDEQYF

J: TRBJ1-4
size: NA
V: TRBV20-1
CDR3: CSASSGILKLFF

J: TRBJ1-1
size: NA
V: TRBV7-9
CDR3: CASSSRTGGATEAFF

J: TRBJ1-5
size: NA
V: TRBV20-1
CDR3: CSAKVRGGGQPQHF

J: TRBJ2-1
size: many
V: TRBV7-2
CDR3: CASSLGFGGRYNEQFF

J: TRBJ2-2
size: many
V: TRBV24-1
CDR3: CATSERGELGELFF

J: TRBJ2-1
size: NA
V: TRBV5-6
CDR3: CASSLPTSGKSEQFF

J: TRBJ2-5
size: many
V: TRBV6-5
CDR3: CASSYSGGSETQYF

J: TRBJ2-7
size: few
V: TRBV5-1
CDR3: CASSSDSGGYYEQYF

J: TRBJ2-7
size: few
V: TRBV20-1
CDR3: CSARGGTSGYYEQYF

J: TRBJ2-5
size: NA
V: TRBV20-1
CDR3: CSAISGRSWETQYF

J: TRBJ2-7
size: NA
V: TRBV20-1
CDR3: CSARDHRGPSYEQYF

J: TRBJ2-2
size: NA
V: TRBV9
CDR3: CASSLAGEAGELFF

J: TRBJ2-5
size: many
V: TRBV10-3
CDR3: CAISESSYRPKETQYF

J: TRBJ2-2
size: many
V: TRBV12-3/TRBV12-4
CDR3: CASSLIWGNTGELFF

J: TRBJ1-5
size: NA
V: TRBV27
CDR3: CASSLTGPYSNQPQHF

J: TRBJ2-7
size: NA
V: TRBV3-1
CDR3: CASSDSGKTSYEQYF

J: TRBJ2-3
size: many
V: TRBV7-9
CDR3: CASSVRTGSTDTQYF

J: TRBJ2-7
size: many
V: TRBV4-2
CDR3: CASSHDGSSSYEQYF

J: TRBJ1-1
size: few
V: TRBV5-8
CDR3: CASSYRTKPAFF

J: TRBJ2-7
size: few
V: TRBV5-4
CDR3: CASSLVSGNSYEQYF

J: TRBJ2-6
size: NA
V: TRBV9
CDR3: CASSVSRTDSSGANVLTF

J: TRBJ2-3
size: few
V: TRBV6-2/TRBV6-3
CDR3: CASSYRGLAQDTQYF

J: TRBJ2-7
size: many
V: TRBV27
CDR3: CASSLSGRDEQYF

J: TRBJ2-7
size: many
V: TRBV29-1
CDR3: CSALSGSSYEQYF